The entry that follows covers one T cell receptor beta chain sequence. The target antigen is unknown. This sample was included in a study of shared clonotypes between healthy human individuals. Turning to the study itself: For every donor, three CD4 naive, three CD4 memory, two CD8 naive and one CD8 memory plates were used.

Terminally differentiated effector memory CD45RA+ cells were excluded from the naive CD8 cells, which were CD45RO-negative and positively selected for CCR7. The V segment lost 5 bases and the J segment 8 bases; nucleotides outside the gene matches: 11. The CDR3 has 15 amino acids. Germline CDR1 is LNHDA and CDR2 is SQIVND (reference sequence). Points from the study as a whole: Relative to memory subsets, naive subsets generally showed larger estimated richness. Among donors, clonotype sharing was expected to be affected by sequencing depth.

TCRdb's copy holds only in-frame clones and misses some; the assay was immunoSEQ multiplex PCR. The top ten hold more than 0.9% of the sample, which has roughly 1,800,000 clones, roughly 94% seen once. The sequence derives from a young man in good health. The material sequenced was naive CD8+ T cells sorted from blood. The gene calls are TRBV19 and TRBJ1-2; TRBD1 matches at 10 bases. The CDR3 nucleotides are TGTGCCAGTAGTCAATCGACAGGGGGCGAGTCGGGCTACACCTTC. Protein: CASSQSTGGESGYTF. The whole variable domain, remainder taken from reference TRBV19 and TRBJ1-2, is DGGITQSPKYLFRKEGQNVTLSCEQNLNHDAMYWYRQDPGQGLRLIYYSQIVNDFQKGDIAEGYSVSREKKESFPLTVTSAQKNPTAFYLCASSQSTGGESGYTFGSGTRLTVV.